This passage covers 15 T cell receptor beta chains from one sample sequenced in a study of T cell responses to AZD1222 COVID-19 vaccine. Sequenced by immunoSEQ multiplex PCR; TCRdb stores in-frame clones only, minus some. The repertoire has roughly 150,000 clones, under 95% of them found once; the top ten carry roughly 1.3%. This specimen was peripheral blood, taken on day 0 of AZD1222 vaccination. The receptors come from an adult in good health.

The V gene is TRBV7-3, the J gene TRBJ2-1; D call uncertain. Germline V gives CDR1 SGHTA, CDR2 FQGTGA. This CDR3 spans 15 amino acids. Between the trimmed V and J ends, which lost 4 bases and 0 bases, there was a span of 10 bases. The CDR3 loop reads CASSSTISSYNEQFF. DNA for the CDR3: TGTGCCAGCAGCTCTACTATTAGCTCCTACAATGAGCAGTTCTTC.

The CDR3 DNA follows: TGTGCCAGCAGTTACCGGTTTGGGACTGAAGCTTTCTTT. Residues: CASSYRFGTEAFF. The chain has TRBV6-6 and TRBJ1-1; D unresolved. Germline CDR1 reads MNHNY; CDR2 reads SVGAGI (reference sequence). CDR3 size: 13 residues. V was pared by 2 bases and J by 5 bases, with 9 bases between.

Only one count was recorded for this clone. V usage is TRBV5-1 and J usage is TRBJ2-7; 9 bases are shared with TRBD1. Germline V gene lookup returns CDR1 SGHRS and CDR2 YFSETQ. This CDR3 has 14 amino acids. J was trimmed by 3 bases and V by 4 bases; bases with no gene match: 5. The CDR3, as DNA: TGCGCCAGCAGCCGGACAGGGGAAGTCTACGAGCAGTACTTC. As protein: CASSRTGEVYEQYF.

CDR3 protein: CASSSQGANTAYTQYF. Here the CDR3 DNA reads TGTGCCAGCAGCTCCCAGGGAGCGAATACGGCATATACGCAGTATTTT. The V gene is TRBV7-2, the J gene TRBJ2-3; D could derive from TRBD1 or TRBD2 (5 bases each). Germline CDR1 is SGHTA and CDR2 is FQGNSA. V shed 4 bases and J shed 7 bases, with 21 bases lying between them. The CDR3 is made up of 16 amino acids.

This rearrangement joins TRBV5-1 to TRBJ2-7; D gene unclear. Trimming stripped 7 bases from V and 0 bases from J, with 11 bases between. CDR3 size: 13 residues. CDR1 and CDR2 (germline): SGHRS, YFSETQ. The CDR3 loop reads CASGVDSSYEQYF. The CDR3 nucleotides read TGCGCCAGCGGGGTCGATAGCTCCTACGAGCAGTACTTC.

With respect to this clone: Other nucleotide sequences from this sample produce the same CDR3. This chain links TRBV6-1 with TRBJ2-6; D ambiguous. There are 15 residues in the CDR3. V was trimmed by 1 base and J by 0 bases, leaving 4 bases between them. CDR1 and CDR2 (germline): MNHNS, SASEGT. The DNA for the CDR3 is TGTGCCAGCAGTGAAGACAGCTCTGGGGCCAACGTCCTGACTTTC. Its translation: CASSEDSSGANVLTF.

J is TRBJ2-7 and V is TRBV6-5, with 9 bases aligning to TRBD2. The CDR3 covers 15 residues. J lost 2 bases, V lost 4 bases, and 6 bases had no gene match. Germline V CDR1 and CDR2: MNHEY, SVGAGI. The DNA for the CDR3 is TGTGCCAGCAGTTTCTCGCGGGAGGGTACCTACGAGCAGTACTTC. This gives the protein CASSFSREGTYEQYF.

CDR3 nucleotides: TGCGCCAGCAGCCCCTCGGGACAGGGGGTGCCTCAGAAGGGCTACACCTTC. Translating gives CASSPSGQGVPQKGYTF. The V gene is TRBV4-1, the J gene TRBJ1-2; the match to TRBD1 covers 11 bases. With 4 bases clipped from V and 8 bases from J, the junction kept 15 bases outside the gene matches. The CDR3 runs to 17 residues. Germline CDR1 MGHRA, CDR2 YSYEKL.

This chain links TRBV7-3 with TRBJ2-3, with TRBD1 identical over 8 bases. The CDR3 consists of 15 residues. Germline values: CDR1 SGHTA, CDR2 FQGTGA. V trimming: 5 bases; J trimming: 6 bases; junction bases outside the gene matches: 10. CDR3 sequence: CASSEQGVGADTQYF. CDR3 in DNA: TGTGCCAGCAGCGAACAGGGGGTCGGGGCCGATACGCAGTATTTT.

This clone was found once. The J gene is TRBJ1-5, the V gene TRBV19, with D possibly being TRBD1 (5 bases). The CDR3 totals 13 residues. V dropped 4 bases and J dropped 3 bases, with 7 bases sitting between them. Germline CDR1 and CDR2: LNHDA and SQIVND (reference sequence). CDR3 bases: TGTGCCAGTAGTAGGGGGGTCAATCAGCCCCAGCATTTT. Translating gives CASSRGVNQPQHF.

The rearrangement uses TRBV4-3 and TRBJ2-1; D unclear. The length of the CDR3 is 13 residues. Looked up from germline, CDR1 is LGHNA and CDR2 is YSLEER. V lost 0 bases and J lost 7, with 7 bases in between. CDR3 DNA sequence: TGCGCCAGCAGCCAAGATTTTGAAAATGAGCAGTTCTTC. Encoded protein: CASSQDFENEQFF.

The chain uses TRBV5-1 and TRBJ1-1, with 8 bases lining up with TRBD1. CDR1 is SGHRS, CDR2 YFSETQ, per germline. CDR3 length: 15 residues. V lost 0 bases and J lost 7; bases outside the gene matches: 8. DNA for the CDR3: TGCGCCAGCAGCTTGGGGCCAGGGGGCCAGTATGAAGCTTTCTTT. Translated, it gives CASSLGPGGQYEAFF.

The CDR3 reads CASSLRDRLNSRYF. CDR3 bases: TGTGCCAGCAGTTTACGGGACAGACTGAACTCCCGATACTTC. The chain combines TRBV28 with TRBJ2-7, with 7 positions matching TRBD1. CDR3 length: 14 amino acids. The V gene end was trimmed by 2 bases and the J gene end by 13 bases; junction bases not matched to a gene: 14. Germline CDR1 MDHEN, CDR2 SYDVKM.

The count of this clone is one. This chain connects TRBV2 to TRBJ2-2; 12 bases are shared with TRBD2. CDR3 length: 16 residues. Germline assignment: CDR1 SNHLY and CDR2 FYNNEI. J lost 4 bases, V lost 7 bases, and 7 bases had no gene match. This CDR3 is CASTKTSGGSTGELFF. CDR3 nucleotides: TGTGCCAGCACCAAGACTAGCGGGGGCTCCACCGGGGAGCTGTTTTTT.

This rearrangement joins TRBV19 to TRBJ1-6, with 8 bases that match TRBD1. CDR1 is LNHDA and CDR2 is SQIVND in the germline V gene (reference sequence). V trimming: 6 bases; J trimming: 5 bases; junction bases outside the gene matches: 3. The CDR3 sequence is 14 residues long. This CDR3 is CASRGQGDNSPLHF. CDR3 coding DNA: TGTGCCAGTAGAGGACAGGGCGATAATTCACCCCTCCACTTT.